Following are 2 T cell receptor beta chains from one sample sequenced in a study of cytomegalovirus exposure and HLA in healthy donors. Primers for the PCR totalled 60 Vbeta and 13 Jbeta. Some clones are missing from TCRdb's copy, which holds only in-frame ones; the method was immunoSEQ multiplex PCR. The sample comprises about 150,000 clones, roughly four fifths of which are singletons, and about 1.6% rests with the top ten. The specimen was PBMCs. The receptors derive from a man in his forties or fifties in good health and CMV-seronegative.

The chain combines TRBV7-3 with TRBJ2-2; D gene uncertain. The CDR3 is made up of 12 amino acids. The V end lost 2 bases, the J end lost 7 bases, and 5 bases lay between the germline ends. The V gene's germline CDR1 is SGHTA and CDR2 FQGTGA. The CDR3 spells CASSLFGGELFF. The DNA of the CDR3 is TGTGCCAGCAGCTTATTCGGCGGGGAGCTGTTTTTT. Full variable domain (missing parts from reference TRBV7-3 and TRBJ2-2): GAGVSQTPSNKVTEKGKYVELRCDPISGHTALYWYRQSLGQGPEFLIYFQGTGAADDSGLPNDRFFAVRPEGSVSTLKIQRTERGDSAVYLCASSLFGGELFFGEGSRLTVL.

The chain couples TRBV30 to TRBJ2-3, with 8 bases aligning to TRBD1. The trim removed 6 bases at V and 0 bases at J, leaving 2 bases unmatched. The germline CDR1 and CDR2 sequences are GTSNPN and SVGIG (reference sequence). This CDR3 contains 13 residues. CDR3 bases: TGTGCCTGTTGGACAGGGAGCACAGATACGCAGTATTTT. Translating it yields CACWTGSTDTQYF.